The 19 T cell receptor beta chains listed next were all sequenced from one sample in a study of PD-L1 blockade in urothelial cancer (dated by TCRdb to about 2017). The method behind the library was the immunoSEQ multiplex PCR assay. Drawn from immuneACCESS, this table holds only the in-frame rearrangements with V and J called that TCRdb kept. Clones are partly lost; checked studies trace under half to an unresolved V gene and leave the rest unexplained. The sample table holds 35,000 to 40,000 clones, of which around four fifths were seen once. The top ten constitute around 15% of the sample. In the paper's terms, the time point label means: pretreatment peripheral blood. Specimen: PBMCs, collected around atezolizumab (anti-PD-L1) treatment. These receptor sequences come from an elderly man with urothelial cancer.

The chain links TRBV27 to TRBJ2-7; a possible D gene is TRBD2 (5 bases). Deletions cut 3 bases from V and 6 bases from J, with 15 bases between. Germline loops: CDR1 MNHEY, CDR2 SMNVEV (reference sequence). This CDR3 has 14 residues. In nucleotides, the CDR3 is TGTGCCAGCAGTTTCCGGCTCGGAGGAACCGAGCAGTACTTC. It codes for CASSFRLGGTEQYF.

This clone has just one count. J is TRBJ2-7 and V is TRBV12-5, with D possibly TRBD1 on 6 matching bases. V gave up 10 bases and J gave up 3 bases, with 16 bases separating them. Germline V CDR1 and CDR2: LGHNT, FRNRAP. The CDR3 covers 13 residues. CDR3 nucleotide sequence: TGTGCTACCGGAGAGGCAGGGGTCTACGAGCAGTACTTC. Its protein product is CATGEAGVYEQYF.

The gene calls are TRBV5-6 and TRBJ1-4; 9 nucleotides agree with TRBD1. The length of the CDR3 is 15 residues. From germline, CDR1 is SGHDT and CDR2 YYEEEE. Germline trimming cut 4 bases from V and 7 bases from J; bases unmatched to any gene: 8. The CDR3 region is CASSTGQGPGEKLFF. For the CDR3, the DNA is TGTGCCAGCAGCACTGGACAGGGGCCAGGTGAAAAACTGTTTTTT. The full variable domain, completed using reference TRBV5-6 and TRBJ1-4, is DAGVTQSPTHLIKTRGQQVTLRCSPKSGHDTVSWYQQALGQGPQFIFQYYEEEERQRGNFPDRFSGHQFPNYSSELNVNALLLGDSALYLCASSTGQGPGEKLFFGSGTQLSVL.

CDR3: CAWSVGRFSGFQETQYF. CDR3 nucleotides: TGTGCCTGGAGCGTGGGGAGGTTTAGCGGTTTCCAAGAGACCCAGTACTTC. The rearrangement uses TRBV30 and TRBJ2-5; D perhaps matches TRBD2 (6 bases). V shed 3 bases and J shed 1 base, with 21 bases lying between them. Germline V gene lookup returns CDR1 GTSNPN and CDR2 SVGIG (reference sequence). The CDR3 consists of 17 residues.

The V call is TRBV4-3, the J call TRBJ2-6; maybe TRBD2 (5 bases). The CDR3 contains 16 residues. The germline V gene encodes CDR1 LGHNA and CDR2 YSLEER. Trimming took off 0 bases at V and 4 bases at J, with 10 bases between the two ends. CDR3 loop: CASSQDSVAGANVLTF. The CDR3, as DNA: TGCGCCAGCAGCCAAGACTCGGTAGCGGGGGCCAACGTCCTGACTTTC.

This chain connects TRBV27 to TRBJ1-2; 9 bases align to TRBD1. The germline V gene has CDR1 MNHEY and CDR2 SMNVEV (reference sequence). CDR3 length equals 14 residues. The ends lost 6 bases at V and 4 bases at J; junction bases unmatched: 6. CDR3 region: CASSRQGGLYGYTF. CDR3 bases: TGTGCCAGCAGCAGACAGGGGGGTCTCTATGGCTACACCTTC.

CDR3 protein: CASTDSNEQFF. The CDR3 DNA sequence: TGCGCCAGCACCGACAGCAATGAGCAGTTCTTC. This rearrangement joins TRBV10-2 to TRBJ2-1; D is possibly TRBD1 (5 bases). The CDR3 totals 11 residues. Germline V gene data show CDR1 as WSHSY and CDR2 as SAAADI. Trimming left V 7 bases short and J 6 bases short, with 7 bases between.

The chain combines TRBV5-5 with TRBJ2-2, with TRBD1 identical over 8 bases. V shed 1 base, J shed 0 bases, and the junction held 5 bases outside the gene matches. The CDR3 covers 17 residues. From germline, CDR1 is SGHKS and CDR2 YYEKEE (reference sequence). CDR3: CASSLTRGQANTGELFF. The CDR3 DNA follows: TGTGCCAGCAGCTTGACCAGGGGGCAGGCGAACACCGGGGAGCTGTTTTTT.

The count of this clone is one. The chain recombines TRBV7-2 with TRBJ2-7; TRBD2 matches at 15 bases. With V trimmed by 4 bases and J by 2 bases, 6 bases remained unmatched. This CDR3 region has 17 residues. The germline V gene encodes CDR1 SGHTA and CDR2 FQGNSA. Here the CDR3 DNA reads TGTGCCAGCAGCTCCGGACTAGCGGGAGGGCGGACCTACGAGCAGTACTTC. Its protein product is CASSSGLAGGRTYEQYF.

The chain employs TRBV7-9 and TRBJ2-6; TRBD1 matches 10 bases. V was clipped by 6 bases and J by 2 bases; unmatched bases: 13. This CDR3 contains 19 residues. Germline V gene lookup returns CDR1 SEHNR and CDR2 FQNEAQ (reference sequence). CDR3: CASSRSRQGALTGANVLTF. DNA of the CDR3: TGTGCCAGCAGTCGATCTCGACAGGGGGCGTTGACTGGGGCCAACGTCCTGACTTTC.

CDR3 nucleotides: TGTGCCAGCAGCTTAGAAGGGATAGGGGGCGGCTTGAGCTCTGGAAACACCATATATTTT. Its protein is CASSLEGIGGGLSSGNTIYF. This chain connects TRBV11-2 to TRBJ1-3, with 7 bases aligning to TRBD1. Unmatched junction bases numbered 14, after V lost 0 bases and J lost 0 bases. The CDR3 consists of 20 residues. Germline V gives CDR1 SGHAT, CDR2 FQNNGV.

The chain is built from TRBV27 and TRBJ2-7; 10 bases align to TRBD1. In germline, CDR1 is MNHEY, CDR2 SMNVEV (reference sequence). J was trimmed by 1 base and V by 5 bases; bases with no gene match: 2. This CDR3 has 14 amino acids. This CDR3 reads CASSRTGGSYEQYF. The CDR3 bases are TGTGCCAGCAGTAGGACAGGGGGTTCCTACGAGCAGTACTTC.

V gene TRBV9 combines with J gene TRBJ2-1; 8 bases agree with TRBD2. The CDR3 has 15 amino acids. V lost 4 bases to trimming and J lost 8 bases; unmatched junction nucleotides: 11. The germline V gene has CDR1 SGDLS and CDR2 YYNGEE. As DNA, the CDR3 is TGTGCCAGCAGCCCCTCAGCGGGAGTCGGCGATGAGCAGTTCTTC. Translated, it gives CASSPSAGVGDEQFF.

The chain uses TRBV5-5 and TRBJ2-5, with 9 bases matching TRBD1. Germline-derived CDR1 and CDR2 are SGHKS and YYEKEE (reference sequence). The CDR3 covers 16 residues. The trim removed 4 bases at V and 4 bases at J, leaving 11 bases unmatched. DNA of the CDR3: TGTGCCAGCAGCCGCGGTATACAGGGGGCAGGAGAGACCCAGTACTTC. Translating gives CASSRGIQGAGETQYF.

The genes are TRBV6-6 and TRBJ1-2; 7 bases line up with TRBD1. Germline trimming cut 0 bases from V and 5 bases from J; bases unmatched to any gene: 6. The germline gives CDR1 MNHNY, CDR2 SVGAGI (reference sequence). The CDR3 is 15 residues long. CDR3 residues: CASSYSTGWEYGYTF. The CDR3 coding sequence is TGTGCCAGCAGTTACTCGACAGGGTGGGAATATGGCTACACCTTC.

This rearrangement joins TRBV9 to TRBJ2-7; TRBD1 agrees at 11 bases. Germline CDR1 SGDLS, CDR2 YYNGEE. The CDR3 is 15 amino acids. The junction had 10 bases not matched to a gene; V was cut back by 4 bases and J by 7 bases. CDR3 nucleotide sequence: TGTGCCAGCAGCACCGGGGACAGGGGGATCGAAGAGCAGTACTTC. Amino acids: CASSTGDRGIEEQYF.

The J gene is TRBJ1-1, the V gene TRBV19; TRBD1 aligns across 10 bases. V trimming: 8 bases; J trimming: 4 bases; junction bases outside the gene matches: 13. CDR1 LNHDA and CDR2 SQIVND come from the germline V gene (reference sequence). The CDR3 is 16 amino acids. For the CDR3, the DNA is TGTGCCAGTCGTCCGATGTGGACAGGGGGTTTCACTGAAGCTTTCTTT. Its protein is CASRPMWTGGFTEAFF.

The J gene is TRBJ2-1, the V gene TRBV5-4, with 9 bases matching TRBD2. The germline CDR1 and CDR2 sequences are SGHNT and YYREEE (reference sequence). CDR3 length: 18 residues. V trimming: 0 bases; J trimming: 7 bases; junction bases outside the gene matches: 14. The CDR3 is CASSLEWGREGSRNEQFF. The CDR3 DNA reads TGTGCCAGCAGCTTGGAATGGGGGCGGGAGGGTTCGAGGAATGAGCAGTTCTTC.

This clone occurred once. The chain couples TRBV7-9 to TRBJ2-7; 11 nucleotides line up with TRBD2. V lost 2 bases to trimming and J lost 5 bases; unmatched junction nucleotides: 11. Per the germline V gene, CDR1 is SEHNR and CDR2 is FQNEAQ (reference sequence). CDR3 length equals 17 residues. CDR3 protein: CASSLQPSTSGIHEQYF. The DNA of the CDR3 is TGTGCCAGCAGCTTACAGCCCTCGACTAGCGGGATCCACGAGCAGTACTTC.